One sample yielded the 26 T cell receptor beta chains listed below, sequenced in a study of cytomegalovirus exposure and HLA in healthy donors. PCR primers comprised 60 Vbeta and 13 Jbeta primers. Produced via immunoSEQ multiplex PCR; TCRdb's table is partial and in-frame only. Found here are about 160,000 clones, just under 80% of them singletons; the top ten hold about 1.3%. Sequenced material: PBMCs. The origin of the receptors is a woman between 45 and 65 years old in good health and CMV-seronegative.

The chain combines TRBV11-3 with TRBJ1-1; possibly TRBD1 for D (6 bases). Germline assignment: CDR1 SGHNT and CDR2 YENEEA. The CDR3 is 14 amino acids. Trimming shortened V by 5 bases and J by 6 bases, and 16 bases separated the two germline ends. CDR3 amino acids: CASSPLGAAAEAFF. CDR3 in DNA: TGTGCCAGCAGCCCCTTGGGGGCGGCCGCTGAAGCTTTCTTT.

The chain joins TRBV19 to TRBJ1-1, with 12 bases matching TRBD1. This CDR3 is 15 amino acids long. Germline V gene data show CDR1 as LNHDA and CDR2 as SQIVND (reference sequence). J gave up 5 bases and V 7 bases, and 8 bases lay outside the gene matches. The CDR3: CASTGTGGAGTEAFF. CDR3 DNA sequence: TGTGCCAGTACCGGGACAGGGGGCGCGGGGACTGAAGCTTTCTTT.

V gene TRBV15 combines with J gene TRBJ2-7, with 7 bases lining up with TRBD1. V trimming: 3 bases; J trimming: 2 bases; junction bases outside the gene matches: 4. Germline CDR1 and CDR2: LNHNV and YYDKDF (reference sequence). The length of the CDR3 is 14 residues. CDR3 DNA sequence: TGTGCCACCAGCAGGGGACAGACCCCCTACGAGCAGTACTTC. Translating it yields CATSRGQTPYEQYF.

This chain uses TRBV10-2 with TRBJ2-1; maybe TRBD2 (6 bases). The CDR3 extends over 16 amino acids. V was trimmed by 11 bases and J by 7 bases, leaving 27 bases between them. Germline V gives CDR1 WSHSY, CDR2 SAAADI. The CDR3 protein is CALSSHQGGKGNEQFF. The CDR3 DNA reads as TGCGCCTTATCTAGTCACCAGGGAGGAAAGGGGAATGAGCAGTTCTTC.

V is TRBV7-8 and J is TRBJ1-5; 7 nucleotides align to TRBD1. Per the germline V gene, CDR1 is SGHVS and CDR2 is FQNEAQ. This CDR3 spans 15 amino acids. Trimming removed 5 bases from V and 3 bases from J; junction bases left unmatched: 7. In DNA, the CDR3 is TGTGCCAGCAGCCCAACAGGGGCCAACAATCAGCCCCAGCATTTT. Translation: CASSPTGANNQPQHF.

This rearrangement joins TRBV10-2 to TRBJ2-5; the match to TRBD1 covers 7 bases. The germline V gene encodes CDR1 WSHSY and CDR2 SAAADI. This CDR3 comprises 14 residues. Trimming removed 6 bases from V and 5 bases from J; junction bases left unmatched: 9. CDR3 loop: CASRETGTGETQYF. CDR3 coding DNA: TGCGCCAGCAGAGAGACAGGGACGGGGGAGACCCAGTACTTC.

This rearrangement joins TRBV19 to TRBJ2-5, with TRBD1 matching over 8 bases. The J call is uncertain, as TRBJ2-7 better fits the DNA end. Germline assignment: CDR1 LNHDA and CDR2 SQIVND (reference sequence). This CDR3 contains 15 residues. The CDR3 DNA reads TGTGCCAGTAGTAAGGGCGGACAGGGCGACTACGAGCAGTACTTC. Protein: CASSKGGQGDYEQYF.

The genes are TRBV28 and TRBJ2-1; D gene ambiguous. V lost 6 bases and J 4 bases, leaving 7 bases between the germline ends. CDR1 and CDR2 (germline): MDHEN, SYDVKM. The CDR3 has 12 amino acids. CDR3 nucleotide sequence: TGTGCCAGCAGCCCCCCGTACAATGAGCAGTTCTTC. Translated, it gives CASSPPYNEQFF.

V usage is TRBV7-9 and J usage is TRBJ2-4, with D uncertain. This CDR3 spans 15 amino acids. CDR1 and CDR2 (germline): SEHNR, FQNEAQ (reference sequence). V was pared by 1 base and J by 4 bases, with 11 bases between. Here the CDR3 DNA reads TGTGCCAGCAGCTTAGTCGGGTATGCGAAAAACATTCAGTACTTC. Protein: CASSLVGYAKNIQYF.

The V call is TRBV5-1, the J call TRBJ1-2; D might be TRBD1 (5 bases). The V end was cut by 0 bases, the J end by 6 bases, with 12 bases between. The CDR3 totals 14 residues. Germline assignment: CDR1 SGHRS and CDR2 YFSETQ. CDR3 loop: CASSLDQGIHGYTF. CDR3 coding DNA: TGCGCCAGCAGCTTGGATCAGGGAATTCATGGCTACACCTTC.

The J gene is TRBJ2-5, the V gene TRBV9, with D unclear. Trimming left V 4 bases short and J 5 bases short, with 9 bases between. CDR3 size: 12 residues. Germline V gene lookup returns CDR1 SGDLS and CDR2 YYNGEE. The CDR3 DNA reads as TGTGCCAGCAGCCCCAGTCCGGAGACCCAGTACTTC. This translates into CASSPSPETQYF.

V and J are TRBV7-6 and TRBJ1-1; TRBD1 matches at 9 bases. V shed 0 bases and J 4 bases; nucleotides not matched to a gene: 3. Germline V gives CDR1 SGHVS, CDR2 FNYEAQ. The CDR3 runs to 15 residues. The CDR3 spells CASSLARQGGTEAFF. CDR3 nucleotide sequence: TGTGCCAGCAGCTTAGCCCGACAGGGGGGCACTGAAGCTTTCTTT.

The chain combines TRBV9 with TRBJ1-1; no clear D. From germline, CDR1 is SGDLS and CDR2 YYNGEE. This CDR3 comprises 14 residues. Trimming pared 0 bases from V and 4 bases from J, leaving 10 bases between. DNA for the CDR3: TGTGCCAGCAGCGTAGCTAGCTACCCCACTGAAGCTTTCTTT. It is translated as CASSVASYPTEAFF.

The chain carries TRBV6-4 and TRBJ2-2; D is unclear. The CDR3 has 14 residues. Germline V gene data show CDR1 as MRHNA and CDR2 as SNTAGT. The ends were cut back, 2 bases at V and 3 bases at J, with 7 bases in the middle. This CDR3 reads CASSDQIDTGELFF. The DNA for the CDR3 is TGTGCCAGCAGTGACCAAATTGACACCGGGGAGCTGTTTTTT.

The rearrangement uses TRBV6-5 and TRBJ2-7; the match to TRBD1 covers 8 bases. The CDR3 length is 14 residues. V dropped 6 bases and J dropped 4; count of bases not matched to a gene: 8. The germline V gene has CDR1 MNHEY and CDR2 SVGAGI. The CDR3 reads CASRKGQGSYEQYF. The CDR3 DNA sequence: TGTGCCAGCAGAAAAGGACAGGGATCATACGAGCAGTACTTC.

The chain combines TRBV4-3 with TRBJ1-2; D uncertain. Between the trimmed V and J ends, which lost 1 base and 4 bases, there was a span of 4 bases. The V gene's germline CDR1 is LGHNA and CDR2 YSLEER. CDR3 length: 12 residues. The chain's CDR3 is CASSQAGYGYTF. As DNA, the CDR3 is TGCGCCAGCAGCCAAGCAGGCTATGGCTACACCTTC.

The table lists this clone with a count of one. The V call is TRBV7-9, the J call TRBJ1-2, with 8 bases that match TRBD1. Germline trimming cut 4 bases from V and 2 bases from J; bases unmatched to any gene: 3. The germline V gene has CDR1 SEHNR and CDR2 FQNEAQ (reference sequence). This CDR3 is 14 amino acids long. The CDR3 DNA sequence: TGTGCCAGCAGCTCTAACAGGGGGAACTATGGCTACACCTTC. It yields the protein CASSSNRGNYGYTF.

The chain couples TRBV5-4 to TRBJ1-2; 7 bases agree with TRBD1. The CDR3 sequence is 14 residues long. CDR1 and CDR2 (germline): SGHNT, YYREEE (reference sequence). V was pared by 4 bases and J by 1 base, with 4 bases of the junction left unmatched. CDR3 sequence reads: CASSLRDSNYGYTF. CDR3 nucleotide sequence: TGTGCCAGCAGCCTCCGGGACAGTAACTATGGCTACACCTTC. The full variable domain, completed using reference TRBV5-4 and TRBJ1-2, is ETGVTQSPTHLIKTRGQQVTLRCSSQSGHNTVSWYQQALGQGPQFIFQYYREEENGRGNFPPRFSGLQFPNYSSELNVNALELDDSALYLCASSLRDSNYGYTFGSGTRLTVV.

A note on this clone: One junction end disagrees with the germline gene, perhaps due to a read error. The chain combines TRBV7-7 with TRBJ2-1, with 12 positions matching TRBD2. Germline V gene data show CDR1 as SSHAT and CDR2 as FNYEAQ (reference sequence). The CDR3 length is 15 residues. As DNA, the CDR3 is TGTGCTAGCAGTCCAACTAGCGGGAGGTACGATGAGCAGTTCTTC. It specifies CASSPTSGRYDEQFF.

The gene calls are TRBV2 and TRBJ1-1, with TRBD1 matching 11 bases. Per the germline V gene, CDR1 is SNHLY and CDR2 is FYNNEI. The trim removed 4 bases at V and 5 bases at J, leaving 6 bases unmatched. The CDR3 runs 15 residues. The CDR3, as DNA: TGTGCCAGCAGTGTTGGGACAGGGGGAAAGACTGAAGCTTTCTTT. This translates into CASSVGTGGKTEAFF.

The chain carries TRBV6-6 and TRBJ2-2; tentatively, D is TRBD1 (6 bases). This CDR3 comprises 16 residues. Trimming left V 6 bases short and J 3 bases short, with 17 bases between. Germline CDR1 and CDR2: MNHNY and SVGAGI (reference sequence). CDR3 sequence (DNA): TGTGCCAGCAGCCCCCCTCCGTACAGGGACACCGGGGAGCTGTTTTTT. Its protein is CASSPPPYRDTGELFF.

V is TRBV4-1 and J is TRBJ2-1, with TRBD2 as a possible D gene (6 bases). The V gene's germline CDR1 is MGHRA and CDR2 YSYEKL. This CDR3 is built from 14 residues. V lost 3 bases and J lost 7, with 13 bases in between. The chain's CDR3 is CASSHPLRGNEQFF. The CDR3 DNA sequence: TGCGCCAGCAGCCATCCCTTACGGGGGAATGAGCAGTTCTTC.

The V gene is TRBV9, the J gene TRBJ2-6; D call uncertain. Trimming left V 7 bases short and J 4 bases short, with 3 bases between. CDR1 and CDR2 (germline): SGDLS, YYNGEE. The CDR3 length is 11 residues. The CDR3 nucleotides are TGTGCCAGCTCGGGGGCCAACGTCCTGACTTTC. Translated: CASSGANVLTF.

V and J are TRBV19 and TRBJ1-2; 7 positions agree with TRBD1. The trim removed 5 bases at V and 6 bases at J, leaving 12 bases unmatched. The germline CDR1 and CDR2 sequences are LNHDA and SQIVND (reference sequence). This CDR3 is built from 15 residues. The CDR3 loop reads CASSPWTGRPDGYTF. The CDR3 DNA reads as TGTGCCAGTAGTCCCTGGACAGGCCGTCCAGATGGCTACACCTTC.

The chain uses TRBV10-3 and TRBJ2-5; tentatively, D is TRBD2 (5 bases). V was cut by 11 bases and J by 0 bases, with 25 bases left in between. Germline V lookup: CDR1 ENHRY, CDR2 SYGVKD. The CDR3 runs 17 residues. CDR3 amino acids: CAGPGFEGLCYQETQYF. DNA of the CDR3: TGTGCCGGCCCCGGTTTTGAGGGTTTATGTTACCAAGAGACCCAGTACTTC.

The chain uses TRBV19 and TRBJ2-7, with D possibly being TRBD2 (6 bases). Germline loops: CDR1 LNHDA, CDR2 SQIVND (reference sequence). The CDR3 length is 14 residues. The V end lost 3 bases, the J end lost 6 bases, and 15 bases lay between the germline ends. CDR3 DNA sequence: TGTGCCAGTAGTATGATCGGAGGGGAGCCCGAGCAGTACTTC. Amino acids: CASSMIGGEPEQYF.